The 9 T cell receptor beta chains below come from one sample, sequenced in a study of OX40 agonist ivuxolimab in advanced cancers. Libraries were prepared by immunoSEQ multiplex PCR; TCRdb keeps only in-frame clonotypes and omits some of them. The repertoire consists of about 80,000 clones, with approximately 84% occurring once and the leading ten covering approximately 25%. The sample consisted of CD4+ or CD8+ T cells sorted from blood, taken in a trial of the OX40 agonist ivuxolimab. The receptors here all came from an adult with an advanced solid tumor such as melanoma, head and neck, liver or kidney cancer.

The chain has TRBV11-2 and TRBJ2-7; 8 nucleotides agree with TRBD1. The CDR3 loop spans 15 amino acids. Trimming took 6 bases from V and 2 from J; bases not matched to a gene: 9. The germline gives CDR1 SGHAT, CDR2 FQNNGV. CDR3 loop: CASSIGGTGTYEQYF. The CDR3 DNA reads TGTGCCAGCAGTATCGGAGGGACAGGTACCTACGAGCAGTACTTC.

The chain is built from TRBV5-4 and TRBJ2-1; the D gene is possibly TRBD2 (6 bases). The germline gives CDR1 SGHNT, CDR2 YYREEE (reference sequence). Trimming pared 6 bases from V and 7 bases from J, leaving 11 bases between. The CDR3 runs to 12 residues. CDR3 protein: CASTTAGNEQFF. In DNA form, the CDR3 reads TGTGCCAGCACCACTGCGGGGAATGAGCAGTTCTTC.

This sequence joins TRBV5-1 and TRBJ2-5; 7 nucleotides match TRBD2. J lost 0 bases, V lost 2 bases, and 4 bases had no gene match. CDR3 length: 15 amino acids. Germline CDR1 is SGHRS and CDR2 is YFSETQ. The CDR3 DNA reads as TGCGCCAGCAGCTTCTTGGGGGGGTACCAAGAGACCCAGTACTTC. Encoded protein: CASSFLGGYQETQYF.

This chain joins TRBV6-6 and TRBJ1-3; D not resolved. Trimming stripped 6 bases from V and 6 bases from J, with 6 bases between. CDR3 length equals 11 residues. Germline assignment: CDR1 MNHNY and CDR2 SVGAGI (reference sequence). The CDR3 region has the DNA TGTGCCAGCAGGGTGGAAAACACCATATATTTT. Translated: CASRVENTIYF.

The chain couples TRBV5-1 to TRBJ2-1; 11 bases are a match to TRBD2. The CDR3 covers 17 residues. Germline CDR1 SGHRS, CDR2 YFSETQ. The V segment lost 0 bases and the J segment 7 bases; nucleotides outside the gene matches: 9. Here the CDR3 reads CASSLATSGGMGNEQFF. The CDR3, as DNA: TGCGCCAGCAGCTTGGCCACTAGCGGGGGAATGGGAAATGAGCAGTTCTTC.

The rearrangement links TRBV19 to TRBJ1-1; D is perhaps TRBD1 (5 bases). The V end was cut by 5 bases, the J end by 1 base, with 11 bases between. The CDR3 runs 14 residues. Germline V gene data show CDR1 as LNHDA and CDR2 as SQIVND (reference sequence). The CDR3 coding sequence is TGTGCCAGTAGTTGGGACGGCAAGAACACTGAAGCTTTCTTT. Its translation is CASSWDGKNTEAFF.

CDR3 residues: CASSFSDRGETQYF. Here the CDR3 DNA reads TGCGCCAGCAGCTTTTCGGACAGGGGCGAGACCCAGTACTTC. V and J are TRBV5-1 and TRBJ2-5, with 9 bases fitting TRBD1. This CDR3 spans 14 amino acids. V gave up 2 bases and J gave up 5 bases; unmatched junction bases: 4. Germline lookup yields CDR1 SGHRS and CDR2 YFSETQ.

The genes are TRBV6-6 and TRBJ1-4; a possible D gene is TRBD1 (5 bases). From germline, CDR1 is MNHNY and CDR2 SVGAGI (reference sequence). V gave up 6 bases and J gave up 0 bases, with 11 bases separating them. The CDR3 runs to 15 residues. This chain's CDR3 is CASSYGAATNEKLFF. CDR3 nucleotide sequence: TGTGCCAGCAGCTACGGGGCAGCAACTAATGAAAAACTGTTTTTT.

A few counts support this clone. The chain links TRBV7-8 to TRBJ1-2; D not resolved. CDR3 length: 12 residues. V was cut by 4 bases and J by 6 bases, with 9 bases left in between. Germline-derived CDR1 and CDR2 are SGHVS and FQNEAQ. The CDR3 DNA reads as TGTGCCAGCAGCTCCGAAGCAAATGGCTACACCTTC. Its translation: CASSSEANGYTF.